Each of the 4 T cell receptor beta chains below was sequenced from the same sample in a study of Graves' ophthalmopathy and Graves' hyperthyroidism (dated by TCRdb to the late 2010s). Sequencing used an Illumina HiSeq 2000. TCR beta CDR3 regions were amplified from RNA transcripts for repertoire sequencing. HTBI primers and the Qiagen OneStep RT-PCR kit were used in a first-round RT-PCR, which was followed by a second-round multiplex PCR, size selection and purification. Starting from the raw public reads, TCRdb applied fastp trimming at Q25, assembled clones with MiXCR and retained in-frame beta chains. Rows matching on CDR3 protein sequence are summarized as one entry with the most common DNA and genes. For this sample there are roughly 410,000 distinct CDR3 sequences; 15% appear just once. The ten largest account for approximately 7% of the sample. Input material: peripheral blood. Every receptor here comes from a woman aged 18-29 years with stable Graves' hyperthyroidism. Donor details come from another sample of the same person, matched by shared clones.

There are many counts of this clonotype. V and J are TRBV28 and TRBJ1-6, with D possibly TRBD1 on 6 matching bases. Germline lookup yields CDR1 MDHEN and CDR2 SYDVKM. The CDR3 totals 13 residues. Trimming stripped 7 bases from V and 8 bases from J, with 12 bases between. CDR3 sequence: CASKHREDSPLHF. The CDR3 DNA sequence: TGTGCCAGCAAGCACAGGGAAGATTCACCCCTCCACTTT.

This clonotype was recorded at least ten times. The rearrangement uses TRBV24-1 and TRBJ2-2, with 7 bases that match TRBD1. The junction had 9 bases not matched to a gene; V was cut back by 9 bases and J by 3 bases. The CDR3 consists of 15 residues. Germline V gene data show CDR1 as KGHDR and CDR2 as SFDVKD. The CDR3: CATGPGQLYTGELFF. In nucleotides, the CDR3 is TGTGCCACCGGGCCGGGACAGCTCTACACCGGGGAGCTGTTTTTT.

This clonotype turned up a few times. The genes are TRBV11-3 and TRBJ2-7; no reliable D call. The CDR3 has 13 residues. Germline V gives CDR1 SGHNT, CDR2 YENEEA. Trimming shortened V by 5 bases and J by 2 bases, and 10 bases separated the two germline ends. CDR3: CASSTASPYEQYF. CDR3 bases: TGTGCCAGCAGCACAGCCAGCCCCTACGAGCAGTACTTC.

This clonotype was seen only a few times. The chain combines TRBV6-1 with TRBJ1-2; D is possibly TRBD1 (6 bases). Germline V lookup: CDR1 MNHNS, CDR2 SASEGT. V dropped 3 bases and J dropped 2 bases, with 13 bases sitting between them. The CDR3 extends over 15 amino acids. The CDR3 DNA reads TGTGCCAGCAGTGAGTGGGCAGGGGCGAACTATGGCTACACCTTC. It yields the protein CASSEWAGANYGYTF.